The 16 T cell receptor beta chains below were found in one sample sequenced in a study of graft-versus-host responses after intestinal transplantation (dated by TCRdb to the early 2020s). The library was prepared using the immunoSEQ multiplex PCR assay. TCRdb took this table from immuneACCESS and kept in-frame rearrangements with V and J called. Such tables lack part of the clones; where checked against another copy, unresolved V genes explain under half of the gap, and the rest is unexplained. For this sample there are about 39,000 clones; roughly 92% appear just once. Of the sample, roughly a fifth falls within the top ten clones. Their specific antigens are unknown. Taken with the paper, the label for time point translates to: cells obtained before transplantation from donor or recipient. The sample was unstimulated CD8+ T cells sorted from spleen or lymph node cells, taken before transplant. The origin of the receptors is a human donor who was the organ donor for an intestinal transplant.

This chain links TRBV5-1 with TRBJ1-5; the match to TRBD1 covers 7 bases. The CDR3 has 18 amino acids. The V segment lost 5 bases and the J segment 2 bases; nucleotides outside the gene matches: 16. CDR1 SGHRS and CDR2 YFSETQ come from the germline V gene. CDR3 region: CASRPYRNRGSGNQPQHF. CDR3 coding DNA: TGCGCCAGCAGACCGTACCGGAACAGGGGATCGGGCAATCAGCCCCAGCATTTT.

The rearrangement links TRBV9 to TRBJ2-5; 16 bases agree with TRBD2. Germline trimming cut 4 bases from V and 5 bases from J; bases unmatched to any gene: 5. Per the germline V gene, CDR1 is SGDLS and CDR2 is YYNGEE. This CDR3 is 16 amino acids long. The CDR3 reads CASSSGLAGGRETQYF. CDR3 bases: TGTGCCAGCAGCTCGGGACTAGCGGGAGGGCGGGAGACCCAGTACTTC.

This clone was counted a single time. The chain recombines TRBV4-1 with TRBJ2-7; D not certain. The CDR3 is 13 amino acids. The germline V gene encodes CDR1 MGHRA and CDR2 YSYEKL. V dropped 0 bases and J dropped 5 bases, with 8 bases sitting between them. This chain's CDR3 is CASSQDNENEQYF. DNA for the CDR3: TGCGCCAGCAGCCAAGATAACGAGAACGAGCAGTACTTC.

The chain recombines TRBV19 with TRBJ2-1; 13 nucleotides line up with TRBD2. V dropped 7 bases and J dropped 6; count of bases not matched to a gene: 18. This CDR3 contains 19 residues. Germline-derived CDR1 and CDR2 are LNHDA and SQIVND (reference sequence). Here the CDR3 DNA reads TGTGCCAGTAATCCGGGACTAGCGGGACTGGGGGGGAACCTCAATGAGCAGTTCTTC. Protein: CASNPGLAGLGGNLNEQFF.

The rearrangement links TRBV21-1 to TRBJ2-1. TRBV21-1 is noted as a pseudogene. This CDR3 region has 12 residues. The CDR3 DNA reads as TGTGCCAGCAGCAGGGACTACAATGAGCAGTTCTTC. As protein: CASSRDYNEQFF.

The chain is built from TRBV9 and TRBJ1-2, with D perhaps matching TRBD1 (5 bases). V was shortened by 3 bases and J by 7 bases, with 7 bases between the two germline ends. This CDR3 is 11 amino acids long. Germline V gene lookup returns CDR1 SGDLS and CDR2 YYNGEE. As DNA, the CDR3 is TGTGCCAGCAGCGACGGGGGTGGCTACACCTTC. Its translation is CASSDGGGYTF.

The rearrangement uses TRBV15 and TRBJ2-7, with D maybe TRBD2 (5 bases). Trimming took 5 bases from V and 7 from J, leaving 12 bases between them. This CDR3 is built from 12 residues. Per germline, CDR1 LNHNV and CDR2 YYDKDF (reference sequence). The DNA for the CDR3 is TGTGCCACCAGCTCCATCCCGGGGGAGCAGTACTTC. As protein: CATSSIPGEQYF.

This rearrangement joins TRBV7-9 to TRBJ2-1; 11 nucleotides agree with TRBD2. The CDR3 totals 18 residues. The V gene's germline CDR1 is SEHNR and CDR2 FQNEAQ (reference sequence). The V gene end was trimmed by 1 base and the J gene end by 5 bases; junction bases not matched to a gene: 10. The CDR3 here is CASSLVDRLAGLNNEQFF. The DNA of the CDR3 is TGTGCCAGCAGCTTAGTCGACCGACTAGCGGGACTAAACAATGAGCAGTTCTTC.

V usage is TRBV5-4 and J usage is TRBJ2-7; TRBD1 agrees at 7 bases. Trimming removed 2 bases from V and 10 bases from J; junction bases left unmatched: 9. CDR3 length: 13 residues. Germline V gene sequence: CDR1 SGHNT, CDR2 YYREEE (reference sequence). The CDR3 DNA is TGTGCCAGCAGCTTTAGGACAGGTCCGGATCAGTACTTC. Its protein is CASSFRTGPDQYF.

The CDR3 sequence is CASSLKREQGTDTQYF. The CDR3 DNA is TGTGCCAGCAGCTTAAAGCGGGAGCAGGGCACAGATACGCAGTATTTT. The chain is built from TRBV5-4 and TRBJ2-3, with TRBD2 matching over 8 bases. Germline CDR1 reads SGHNT; CDR2 reads YYREEE (reference sequence). The CDR3 runs 16 residues. The V gene end was trimmed by 2 bases and the J gene end by 1 base; junction bases not matched to a gene: 6. Drawing the rest from reference TRBV5-4 and TRBJ2-3, the complete variable domain is ETGVTQSPTHLIKTRGQQVTLRCSSQSGHNTVSWYQQALGQGPQFIFQYYREEENGRGNFPPRFSGLQFPNYSSELNVNALELDDSALYLCASSLKREQGTDTQYFGPGTRLTVL.

Of note for this clone: The sample carries other DNA sequences with the same CDR3. CDR3 sequence reads: CASSFQDRGRGYGYTF. The CDR3 DNA is TGCGCCAGCAGCTTCCAGGACAGGGGTCGGGGGTATGGCTACACCTTC. V and J are TRBV5-1 and TRBJ1-2; TRBD1 agrees at 9 bases. The CDR3 covers 16 residues. The V segment lost 2 bases and the J segment 5 bases; nucleotides outside the gene matches: 10. CDR1 is SGHRS and CDR2 is YFSETQ in the germline V gene. The variable domain in full, with the rest retrieved from reference TRBV5-1 and TRBJ1-2, is KAGVTQTPRYLIKTRGQQVTLSCSPISGHRSVSWYQQTPGQGLQFLFEYFSETQRNKGNFPGRFSGRQFSNSRSEMNVSTLELGDSALYLCASSFQDRGRGYGYTFGSGTRLTVV.

The chain recombines TRBV5-6 with TRBJ2-3, with 14 bases identical to TRBD2. Losses at the gene ends were 4 bases for V and 8 bases for J; bases not matched to a gene: 9. The CDR3 loop spans 16 amino acids. Germline V gene data show CDR1 as SGHDT and CDR2 as YYEEEE. The CDR3 protein is CASSLPTSGRAGTQYF. Written as DNA, the CDR3 is TGTGCCAGCAGCCTACCGACTAGCGGGAGGGCAGGTACGCAGTATTTT.

The V gene is TRBV5-1, the J gene TRBJ2-1; tentatively, D is TRBD2 (6 bases). CDR1 and CDR2 from the germline V gene are SGHRS and YFSETQ. The V end lost 0 bases, the J end lost 5 bases, and 9 bases lay between the germline ends. CDR3 length equals 14 residues. CDR3 loop: CASSLDGGNNEQFF. Written as DNA, the CDR3 is TGCGCCAGCAGCTTGGATGGCGGGAACAATGAGCAGTTCTTC. The full variable domain, completed using reference TRBV5-1 and TRBJ2-1, is KAGVTQTPRYLIKTRGQQVTLSCSPISGHRSVSWYQQTPGQGLQFLFEYFSETQRNKGNFPGRFSGRQFSNSRSEMNVSTLELGDSALYLCASSLDGGNNEQFFGPGTRLTVL.

The chain combines TRBV5-5 with TRBJ1-5, with no clear D. From germline, CDR1 is SGHKS and CDR2 YYEKEE (reference sequence). Trimming stripped 3 bases from V and 1 base from J, with 5 bases between. CDR3 length: 13 residues. The CDR3 DNA follows: TGTGCCAGCAGCTCGGTCAGCAATCAGCCCCAGCATTTT. This codes for CASSSVSNQPQHF.

This clone rates as medium-sized. The chain has TRBV28 and TRBJ2-7; no firm D call. CDR1 is MDHEN and CDR2 is SYDVKM in the germline V gene. The V end was cut by 4 bases, the J end by 0 bases, with 7 bases between. The CDR3 loop spans 13 amino acids. CDR3 residues: CASSYGISYEQYF. CDR3 DNA sequence: TGTGCCAGCAGTTATGGCATCTCCTACGAGCAGTACTTC.

The rearrangement links TRBV4-1 to TRBJ2-7; TRBD1 is a possible D gene (6 bases). This CDR3 is 14 amino acids long. Trimming took off 3 bases at V and 4 bases at J, with 13 bases between the two ends. Germline V lookup: CDR1 MGHRA, CDR2 YSYEKL. The CDR3 here is CASSHAVQGYEQYF. In nucleotides, the CDR3 is TGCGCCAGCAGCCACGCAGTACAGGGTTACGAGCAGTACTTC.